These 30 T cell receptor beta chains originate from one sample sequenced in a study of shared clonotypes between healthy human individuals. The assay was immunoSEQ multiplex PCR, and TCRdb's table has in-frame clones only and misses some. Among millions of clones listed, more than 90% were seen once. Sequencing was done on a sample of naive CD4+ T cells sorted from blood. Sample subset: CD45RA+ positively selected. The receptors derive from a young man in good health.

CDR3 sequence (DNA): TGTGCCAGCAGCTTGGTCGGAAGTTTCAATGAGCAGTTCTTC. Translated, it gives CASSLVGSFNEQFF. J is TRBJ2-1 and V is TRBV5-6; D gene ambiguous. V was shortened by 0 bases and J by 6 bases, with 10 bases between the two germline ends. The CDR3 runs 14 residues. The germline V gene has CDR1 SGHDT and CDR2 YYEEEE.

J is TRBJ2-5 and V is TRBV6-6, with D possibly matching TRBD2 (5 bases). CDR3 length: 14 residues. Trimming took off 6 bases at V and 1 base at J, with 12 bases between the two ends. Germline V gene sequence: CDR1 MNHNY, CDR2 SVGAGI (reference sequence). DNA for the CDR3: TGTGCCAGCAGGATCGACTATACCCAAGAGACCCAGTACTTC. Amino acid sequence: CASRIDYTQETQYF.

V and J are TRBV6-5 and TRBJ1-2, with a weak D call TRBD1 (5 bases). V was trimmed by 6 bases and J by 3 bases, leaving 11 bases between them. CDR1 is MNHEY and CDR2 is SVGAGI in the germline V gene. The CDR3 is 13 residues long. The CDR3 protein is CASSNRGHYGYTF. Here the CDR3 DNA reads TGTGCCAGCAGCAATCGGGGACACTATGGCTACACCTTC.

This chain uses TRBV19 with TRBJ1-4; 9 positions agree with TRBD1. The CDR3 sequence is 14 residues long. Germline values: CDR1 LNHDA, CDR2 SQIVND (reference sequence). Trimming removed 6 bases from V and 8 bases from J; junction bases left unmatched: 7. This CDR3 reads CASSNRGLGEKLFF. For the CDR3, the DNA is TGTGCCAGTAGCAACAGGGGGCTTGGCGAAAAACTGTTTTTT.

This clone has just one count. The chain's CDR3 is CASSWTGGDGYTF. In nucleotides, the CDR3 is TGTGCCAGCAGCTGGACAGGGGGCGATGGCTACACCTTC. This chain uses TRBV7-2 with TRBJ1-2; 11 bases align to TRBD1. The J segment lost 6 bases and the V segment lost 4 bases, leaving 1 base of the junction unmatched. The CDR3 covers 13 residues. Germline V gives CDR1 SGHTA, CDR2 FQGNSA. Drawing the rest from reference TRBV7-2 and TRBJ1-2, the complete variable domain is GAGVSQSPSNKVTEKGKDVELRCDPISGHTALYWYRQSLGQGLEFLIYFQGNSAPDKSGLPSDRFSAERTGGSVSTLTIQRTQQEDSAVYLCASSWTGGDGYTFGSGTRLTVV.

The chain carries TRBV11-2 and TRBJ2-1; tentatively, D is TRBD1 or TRBD2 (6 bases each). Trimming removed 6 bases at V and 4 bases at J, with 19 bases between. This CDR3 contains 16 residues. Germline values: CDR1 SGHAT, CDR2 FQNNGV. The CDR3 sequence is CASRGVGGKSYNEQFF. The DNA of the CDR3 is TGTGCCAGCAGGGGAGTAGGGGGGAAGAGTTACAATGAGCAGTTCTTC. Full variable domain (missing parts from reference TRBV11-2 and TRBJ2-1): EAGVAQSPRYKIIEKRQSVAFWCNPISGHATLYWYQQILGQGPKLLIQFQNNGVVDDSQLPKDRFSAERLKGVDSTLKIQPAKLEDSAVYLCASRGVGGKSYNEQFFGPGTRLTVL.

V and J are TRBV6-1 and TRBJ1-6, with D tentatively TRBD1 (6 bases). CDR3 length: 15 amino acids. Germline lookup yields CDR1 MNHNS and CDR2 SASEGT. Between the trimmed V and J ends, which lost 2 bases and 8 bases, there was a span of 13 bases. CDR3 in amino acids: CASSESVRGYSPLHF. As DNA, the CDR3 is TGTGCCAGCAGTGAATCCGTCAGGGGCTATTCACCCCTCCACTTT.

The genes are TRBV5-5 and TRBJ1-6, with 9 bases identical to TRBD1. Germline trimming cut 4 bases from V and 12 bases from J; bases unmatched to any gene: 8. The CDR3 contains 14 residues. Germline CDR1 is SGHKS and CDR2 is YYEKEE (reference sequence). CDR3 nucleotide sequence: TGTGCCAGCAGCCACGGGACAGGGTATGAACCCCTCCACTTT. Amino acid sequence: CASSHGTGYEPLHF.

The chain joins TRBV5-5 to TRBJ1-5; 7 nucleotides agree with TRBD1. CDR3 length equals 15 residues. Trimming took 0 bases from V and 6 from J; bases not matched to a gene: 6. Germline V gene sequence: CDR1 SGHKS, CDR2 YYEKEE (reference sequence). The CDR3 here is CASSLAQGTLQPQHF. The DNA for the CDR3 is TGTGCCAGCAGCTTGGCACAGGGGACTCTTCAGCCCCAGCATTTT.

The chain employs TRBV7-2 and TRBJ1-4, with D possibly matching TRBD1 (5 bases). This CDR3 has 14 amino acids. The V and J ends lost 5 bases and 8 bases respectively, with 15 bases between them. Germline lookup yields CDR1 SGHTA and CDR2 FQGNSA. Here the CDR3 DNA reads TGTGCCAGCAGCAGGGGACTTAATGTAGAAAAACTGTTTTTT. Residues: CASSRGLNVEKLFF.

This clone showed up just a few times. This chain connects TRBV2 to TRBJ1-2; TRBD1 agrees at 9 bases. Losses at the gene ends were 4 bases for V and 4 bases for J; bases not matched to a gene: 4. Germline assignment: CDR1 SNHLY and CDR2 FYNNEI. This CDR3 spans 14 amino acids. CDR3 residues: CASSGGQGIYGYTF. The CDR3 nucleotides read TGTGCCAGCAGTGGGGGACAGGGCATCTATGGCTACACCTTC.

The gene calls are TRBV6-5 and TRBJ1-1, with D possibly matching TRBD1 (5 bases). Between the trimmed V and J ends, which lost 4 bases and 4 bases, there was a span of 13 bases. The CDR3 is 14 amino acids. CDR1 and CDR2 (germline): MNHEY, SVGAGI. The CDR3 DNA follows: TGTGCCAGCAGTTTGACACTTGGGACCACTGAAGCTTTCTTT. Translated: CASSLTLGTTEAFF.

This clone came up once. The genes are TRBV7-9 and TRBJ1-4, with D possibly TRBD1 on 5 matching bases. V lost 7 bases and J lost 8, with 20 bases in between. In germline, CDR1 is SEHNR, CDR2 FQNEAQ (reference sequence). The CDR3 consists of 15 residues. CDR3 nucleotides: TGTGCCAGCACACTCCAGTGGGGGGAGGAAGAAAAACTGTTTTTT. This encodes CASTLQWGEEEKLFF.

The chain couples TRBV15 to TRBJ2-7; the D is unclear. The CDR3 is made up of 16 amino acids. Trimming cost V 0 bases and J 6 bases, with 18 bases left between them. Germline CDR1 LNHNV, CDR2 YYDKDF (reference sequence). CDR3 in DNA: TGTGCCACCAGCAGAGAGACCGAGACACCGCTCGGCGAGCAGTACTTC. Translated, it gives CATSRETETPLGEQYF.

With respect to this clone: The same CDR3 arises from other DNA sequences in this sample as well. This chain uses TRBV7-2 with TRBJ2-7; D may be TRBD2 (5 bases). Trimming removed 5 bases at V and 1 base at J, with 12 bases between. The CDR3 sequence is 14 residues long. The germline gives CDR1 SGHTA, CDR2 FQGNSA. CDR3 in amino acids: CASSPWTGSYEQYF. The CDR3 region has the DNA TGTGCCAGCAGCCCCTGGACGGGATCCTACGAGCAGTACTTC.

Note on this clone: Other DNA sequences in this specimen translate into the identical CDR3. The chain is built from TRBV9 and TRBJ2-2; D might be TRBD2 (6 bases). This CDR3 region has 16 residues. V was cut by 0 bases and J by 0 bases, with 9 bases left in between. The germline gives CDR1 SGDLS, CDR2 YYNGEE. The CDR3 region is CASSVAGAPNTGELFF. CDR3 DNA: TGTGCCAGCAGCGTAGCGGGAGCCCCGAACACCGGGGAGCTGTTTTTT.

The count of this clone is one. The chain is built from TRBV6-1 and TRBJ2-7; TRBD1 aligns across 11 bases. The CDR3 has 14 residues. V shed 7 bases and J 3 bases; nucleotides not matched to a gene: 5. In germline, CDR1 is MNHNS, CDR2 SASEGT. The CDR3 reads CASKVGQGGYEQYF. The CDR3 nucleotides are TGTGCCAGCAAGGTGGGACAGGGGGGCTACGAGCAGTACTTC.

This clone has only a few counts. The same CDR3 is also encoded by other DNA sequences in this sample. The chain joins TRBV5-1 to TRBJ2-2; D not certain. The CDR3 length is 13 residues. Germline CDR1 SGHRS, CDR2 YFSETQ. V was clipped by 0 bases and J by 6 bases, with 6 bases between them. Here the CDR3 DNA reads TGCGCCAGCAGCTTGGCTATTGCCGGGGAGCTGTTTTTT. As protein: CASSLAIAGELFF.

This chain joins TRBV7-2 and TRBJ2-7; a weak D match, TRBD2 (5 bases). This CDR3 contains 14 residues. Deletions cut 1 base from V and 6 bases from J, with 13 bases between. CDR1 SGHTA and CDR2 FQGNSA come from the germline V gene. CDR3 nucleotide sequence: TGTGCCAGCAGCTTAGGAGACTACGCCTCCGAGCAGTACTTC. Protein: CASSLGDYASEQYF.

The chain uses TRBV19 and TRBJ2-2, with TRBD1 matching 9 bases. This CDR3 has 15 amino acids. Trimming took 7 bases from V and 5 from J; bases not matched to a gene: 8. CDR1 is LNHDA, CDR2 SQIVND, per germline (reference sequence). For the CDR3, the DNA is TGTGCCAGTATTGGGACAGGGAGTTTAACCGGGGAGCTGTTTTTT. Encoded protein: CASIGTGSLTGELFF.

The chain couples TRBV29-1 to TRBJ2-7, with D maybe TRBD1 (7 bases). The CDR3 is 14 residues long. Trimming cost V 5 bases and J 2 bases, with 16 bases left between them. In germline, CDR1 is SQVTM, CDR2 ANQGSEA. The CDR3 spells CSVLGAGGPYEQYF. CDR3 nucleotides: TGCAGCGTTTTGGGGGCAGGGGGGCCCTACGAGCAGTACTTC.

J is TRBJ2-6 and V is TRBV19; D is perhaps TRBD1 or TRBD2 (5 bases each). The V gene lost 3 bases and the J gene lost 0 bases, with 9 bases spanning the gap. The CDR3 is 16 amino acids. CDR1 is LNHDA and CDR2 is SQIVND in the germline V gene (reference sequence). CDR3 nucleotides: TGTGCCAGTAGTATGGGGGATGTCTCTGGGGCCAACGTCCTGACTTTC. As protein: CASSMGDVSGANVLTF.

The V and J genes are TRBV5-1 and TRBJ2-5, with TRBD2 matching 11 bases. This CDR3 is built from 19 residues. Germline V lookup: CDR1 SGHRS, CDR2 YFSETQ. The trim removed 2 bases at V and 5 bases at J, leaving 17 bases unmatched. The CDR3 here is CASSFASGGIIGERETQYF. Written as DNA, the CDR3 is TGCGCCAGCAGCTTCGCTAGCGGGGGGATTATCGGCGAGAGGGAGACCCAGTACTTC.

The V and J genes are TRBV19 and TRBJ1-3; 7 nucleotides align to TRBD1. This CDR3 spans 13 amino acids. CDR1 LNHDA and CDR2 SQIVND come from the germline V gene (reference sequence). V dropped 8 bases and J dropped 4; count of bases not matched to a gene: 5. CDR3 loop: CASSGTAGNTIYF. The CDR3 region has the DNA TGTGCCAGTTCCGGGACAGCAGGAAACACCATATATTTT.

J is TRBJ2-7 and V is TRBV6-6; the D is unclear. Trimming removed 5 bases at V and 3 bases at J, with 17 bases between. CDR3 length: 15 amino acids. Germline values: CDR1 MNHNY, CDR2 SVGAGI (reference sequence). The CDR3 sequence: CASSPRPTEVYEQYF. The CDR3 coding sequence is TGTGCCAGCAGTCCTCGACCCACGGAAGTCTACGAGCAGTACTTC.

The chain uses TRBV27 and TRBJ1-1; D unresolved. The ends were cut back, 8 bases at V and 1 base at J, with 14 bases in the middle. The CDR3 loop spans 14 amino acids. The germline CDR1 and CDR2 sequences are MNHEY and SMNVEV (reference sequence). In DNA, the CDR3 is TGTGCCAGCCGTTCGGAATGGGGGAACACTGAAGCTTTCTTT. It encodes CASRSEWGNTEAFF.

This chain connects TRBV5-4 to TRBJ2-1, with TRBD2 as a possible D gene (8 bases). The V end was cut by 6 bases, the J end by 7 bases, with 26 bases between. Germline V gene sequence: CDR1 SGHNT, CDR2 YYREEE (reference sequence). The CDR3 sequence is 17 residues long. CDR3 sequence: CASTPARGRGVSNEQFF. The CDR3 DNA reads as TGTGCCAGCACCCCGGCGAGGGGGCGGGGGGTTAGTAATGAGCAGTTCTTC. Full variable domain (remainder filled in from reference TRBV5-4 and TRBJ2-1): ETGVTQSPTHLIKTRGQQVTLRCSSQSGHNTVSWYQQALGQGPQFIFQYYREEENGRGNFPPRFSGLQFPNYSSELNVNALELDDSALYLCASTPARGRGVSNEQFFGPGTRLTVL.

The chain is built from TRBV30 and TRBJ1-6; perhaps TRBD1 as D (6 bases). The CDR3 runs 12 residues. Trimming removed 8 bases from V and 5 bases from J, with 10 bases in between. CDR1 GTSNPN and CDR2 SVGIG come from the germline V gene (reference sequence). For the CDR3, the DNA is TGTGCCAGCGACAGGCATAATTCACCCCTCCACTTT. It encodes CASDRHNSPLHF.

This clone was seen just once. The genes are TRBV6-4 and TRBJ1-5; possible D gene TRBD1, 6 bases. Germline V CDR1 and CDR2: MRHNA, SNTAGT. CDR3 length equals 19 residues. Trimming left V 2 bases short and J 0 bases short, with 20 bases between. The CDR3 nucleotides read TGTGCCAGCAGTGACCCCGAATCCGACAGGAACTATAGCAATCAGCCCCAGCATTTT. It is translated as CASSDPESDRNYSNQPQHF.

The J gene is TRBJ1-3, the V gene TRBV9; the match to TRBD1 covers 7 bases. The CDR3 runs 14 residues. Germline values: CDR1 SGDLS, CDR2 YYNGEE. Unmatched junction bases numbered 6, after V lost 9 bases and J lost 0 bases. In nucleotides, the CDR3 is TGTGCCACTCTGCGGGACAGCTCTGGAAACACCATATATTTT. Its translation: CATLRDSSGNTIYF.